Given below is one T cell receptor beta chain in context. What it binds is unknown. These data belong to a study of esophageal squamous cell carcinoma under preoperative chemotherapy. Study-wide points: Post-treatment tumor-infiltrating lymphocytes appeared partly derived from peripheral T cells migrating into the tumor. After chemotherapy, TCR diversity rose significantly in peripheral T cells but not in tumor-infiltrating lymphocytes.

Germline V CDR1 and CDR2: MRHNA, SNTAGT. The CDR3 has 18 amino acids. Between the trimmed V and J ends, which lost 4 bases and 1 base, there was a span of 20 bases. This sample's time point: before preoperative PTX-NDP chemotherapy. Preoperative chemotherapy with paclitaxel-nedaplatin was given to patients before surgery. TCRdb independently ran MiXCR on the PCR reads; one entry per CDR3 protein. In the table there are some 16,000 distinct CDR3 sequences, roughly 66% of which are singletons. The sample was collected from a patient given preoperative chemotherapy. The source is a human donor with esophageal squamous cell carcinoma. The donor label of this sample is uncertain. The genes are TRBV6-4 and TRBJ1-5; a weak D match, TRBD1 (5 bases). The CDR3 bases are TGTGCCAGCAGTGGCCCTTCATGGGGGGAGAAAAGCAATCAGCCCCAGCATTTT. Translating gives CASSGPSWGEKSNQPQHF.